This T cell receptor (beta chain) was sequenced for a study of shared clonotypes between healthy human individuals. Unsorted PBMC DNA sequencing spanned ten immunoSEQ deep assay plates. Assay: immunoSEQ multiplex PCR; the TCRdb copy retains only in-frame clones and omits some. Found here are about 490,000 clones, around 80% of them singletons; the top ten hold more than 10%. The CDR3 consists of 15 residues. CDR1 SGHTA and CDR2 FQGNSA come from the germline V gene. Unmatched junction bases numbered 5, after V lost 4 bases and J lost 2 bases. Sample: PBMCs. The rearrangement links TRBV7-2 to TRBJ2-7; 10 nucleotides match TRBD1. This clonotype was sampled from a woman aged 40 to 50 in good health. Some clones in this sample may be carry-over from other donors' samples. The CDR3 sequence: CASSSGTGVPYEQYF. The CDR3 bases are TGTGCCAGCAGCTCTGGGACAGGGGTCCCCTACGAGCAGTACTTC.